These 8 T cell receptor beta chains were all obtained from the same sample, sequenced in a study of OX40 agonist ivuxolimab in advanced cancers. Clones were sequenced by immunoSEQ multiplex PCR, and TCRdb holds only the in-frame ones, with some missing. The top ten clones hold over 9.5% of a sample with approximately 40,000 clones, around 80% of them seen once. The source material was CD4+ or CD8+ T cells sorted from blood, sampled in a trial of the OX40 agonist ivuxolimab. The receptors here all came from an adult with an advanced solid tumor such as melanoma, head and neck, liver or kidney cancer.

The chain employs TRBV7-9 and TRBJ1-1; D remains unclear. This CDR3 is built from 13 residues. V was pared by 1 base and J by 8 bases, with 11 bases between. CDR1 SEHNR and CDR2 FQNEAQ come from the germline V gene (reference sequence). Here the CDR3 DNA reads TGTGCCAGCAGCTTAGGTGCGGCGGAGGAAGCTTTCTTT. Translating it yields CASSLGAAEEAFF.

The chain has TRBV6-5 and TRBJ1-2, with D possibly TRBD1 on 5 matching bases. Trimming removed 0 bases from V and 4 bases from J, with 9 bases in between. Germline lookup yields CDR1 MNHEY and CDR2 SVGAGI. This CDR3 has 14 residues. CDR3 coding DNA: TGTGCCAGCAGTTACTCGGAGGGGACCTATGGCTACACCTTC. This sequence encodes CASSYSEGTYGYTF.

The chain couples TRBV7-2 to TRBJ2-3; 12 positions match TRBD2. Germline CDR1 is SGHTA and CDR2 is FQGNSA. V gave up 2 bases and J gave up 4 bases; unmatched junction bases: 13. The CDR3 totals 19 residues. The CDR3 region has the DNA TGTGCCAGCAGCTTATCTGGTTTACTAGCGGGAGGTGTAGCAGATACGCAGTATTTT. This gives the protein CASSLSGLLAGGVADTQYF.

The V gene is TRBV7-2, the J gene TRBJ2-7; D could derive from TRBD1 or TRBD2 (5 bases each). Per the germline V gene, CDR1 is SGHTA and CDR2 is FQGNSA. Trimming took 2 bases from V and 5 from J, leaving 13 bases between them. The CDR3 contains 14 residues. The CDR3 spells CASSLKGRGNEQYF. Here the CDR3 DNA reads TGTGCCAGCAGCTTAAAGGGGAGAGGCAACGAGCAGTACTTC.

CDR3 sequence reads: CASRTGLAGGSYEQYF. CDR3 bases: TGTGCCAGCAGGACAGGACTAGCGGGGGGGTCCTACGAGCAGTACTTC. The rearrangement links TRBV2 to TRBJ2-7; 15 bases fit TRBD2. Germline V gives CDR1 SNHLY, CDR2 FYNNEI. CDR3 length: 16 residues. V lost 6 bases to trimming and J lost 1 base; unmatched junction nucleotides: 4.

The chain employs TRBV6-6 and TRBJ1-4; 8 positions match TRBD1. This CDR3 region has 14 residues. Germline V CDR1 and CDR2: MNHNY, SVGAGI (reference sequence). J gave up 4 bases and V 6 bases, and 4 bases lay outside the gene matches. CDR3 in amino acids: CASRKDRGNEKLFF. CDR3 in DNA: TGTGCCAGCAGGAAAGACAGGGGTAATGAAAAACTGTTTTTT.

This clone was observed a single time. CDR3 sequence: CASSRSPLAGGKAEQYF. CDR3 DNA sequence: TGTGCCAGCAGCCGCTCTCCTTTAGCGGGAGGGAAGGCCGAGCAGTACTTC. The rearrangement joins TRBV14 to TRBJ2-7; 11 bases line up with TRBD2. The J segment lost 6 bases and the V segment lost 4 bases, leaving 14 bases of the junction unmatched. Germline V gene sequence: CDR1 SGHDN, CDR2 FVKESK. The CDR3 runs 17 residues.

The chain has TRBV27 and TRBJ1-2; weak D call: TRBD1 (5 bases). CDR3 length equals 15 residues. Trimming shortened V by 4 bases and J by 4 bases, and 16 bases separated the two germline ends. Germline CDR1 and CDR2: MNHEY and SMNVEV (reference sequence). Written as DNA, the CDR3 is TGTGCCAGCAGTTCCCGGGACGAGGCCCCCTATGGCTACACCTTC. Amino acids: CASSSRDEAPYGYTF.